This entry lists 12 T cell receptor beta chains sequenced from one sample in a study of blood T cell repertoires in COVID-19. Here immunoSEQ multiplex PCR was the method, and the copy in TCRdb shows in-frame clones only, minus some. Of over 350,000 clones in the sample, roughly 87% were seen once. The sample taken for sequencing was PBMCs or T cells enriched from blood (not recorded which). These receptors were obtained from a young woman with acute COVID-19.

V and J are TRBV13 and TRBJ2-5; 14 nucleotides match TRBD2. CDR1 and CDR2 from the germline V gene are PRHDT and FYEKMQ (reference sequence). The CDR3 is made up of 16 amino acids. V shed 3 bases, J shed 5 bases, and the junction held 5 bases outside the gene matches. For the CDR3, the DNA is TGTGCCAGCAGCTTGGGGACTAGCGGGAGTTCTGAGACCCAGTACTTC. Amino acid sequence: CASSLGTSGSSETQYF. Drawing the rest from reference TRBV13 and TRBJ2-5, the complete variable domain is AAGVIQSPRHLIKEKRETATLKCYPIPRHDTVYWYQQGPGQDPQFLISFYEKMQSDKGSIPDRFSAQQFSDYHSELNMSSLELGDSALYFCASSLGTSGSSETQYFGPGTRLLVL.

J is TRBJ1-6 and V is TRBV28; possible D gene TRBD1, 6 bases. CDR1 is MDHEN and CDR2 is SYDVKM in the germline V gene. With 6 bases removed from V and 16 bases from J, the gap between germline ends came to 13 bases. The CDR3 totals 11 residues. Written as DNA, the CDR3 is TGTGCCAGCAGGAGGGACATCAGTCTCCACTTT. Translating it yields CASRRDISLHF.

This clone was detected once. The chain combines TRBV28 with TRBJ1-1; a possible D gene is TRBD1 (6 bases). The V end was cut by 6 bases, the J end by 2 bases, with 13 bases between. The CDR3 covers 14 residues. CDR1 and CDR2 from the germline V gene are MDHEN and SYDVKM. The CDR3 loop is CASRSGQRNTEAFF. The CDR3 DNA reads TGTGCCAGCAGATCTGGACAGAGAAACACTGAAGCTTTCTTT.

The chain combines TRBV7-2 with TRBJ1-3, with D possibly being TRBD1 (6 bases). Germline-derived CDR1 and CDR2 are SGHTA and FQGNSA. Trimming cost V 6 bases and J 0 bases, with 18 bases left between them. The CDR3 runs to 17 residues. The CDR3 protein is CASRYKGQSYSGNTIYF. CDR3 coding DNA: TGTGCCAGCAGATATAAAGGACAGAGCTACTCTGGAAACACCATATATTTT.

The chain's CDR3 is CASSDSVGGNEQFF. The CDR3 DNA reads as TGTGCCAGCAGTGACTCGGTCGGGGGCAATGAGCAGTTCTTC. The chain couples TRBV6-4 to TRBJ2-1, with a possible D match to TRBD2 (6 bases). From germline, CDR1 is MRHNA and CDR2 SNTAGT. The CDR3 contains 14 residues. V was pared by 0 bases and J by 6 bases, with 9 bases between.

The chain recombines TRBV19 with TRBJ1-1, with a possible D match to TRBD1 (5 bases). V dropped 6 bases and J dropped 1 base, with 15 bases sitting between them. Germline assignment: CDR1 LNHDA and CDR2 SQIVND (reference sequence). The CDR3 is 15 amino acids. CDR3: CASRGYGGPNTEAFF. DNA of the CDR3: TGTGCCAGTAGGGGATACGGGGGACCGAACACTGAAGCTTTCTTT.

The chain carries TRBV5-4 and TRBJ1-3; D not resolved. V lost 0 bases, J lost 6 bases, and 10 bases lay in between. CDR3 length equals 14 residues. In germline, CDR1 is SGHNT, CDR2 YYREEE (reference sequence). CDR3 in amino acids: CASSLAAGQNTIYF. For the CDR3, the DNA is TGTGCCAGCAGCTTGGCCGCAGGTCAAAACACCATATATTTT.

The V and J genes are TRBV5-1 and TRBJ2-3; TRBD2 aligns across 11 bases. Germline CDR1 is SGHRS and CDR2 is YFSETQ. The length of the CDR3 is 17 residues. Germline trimming cut 0 bases from V and 1 base from J; bases unmatched to any gene: 4. Here the CDR3 reads CASSLAALAGGTDTQYF. The DNA for the CDR3 is TGCGCCAGCAGCTTGGCGGCACTAGCGGGAGGCACAGATACGCAGTATTTT.

The V and J genes are TRBV5-1 and TRBJ2-4, with TRBD2 as a possible D gene (5 bases). This CDR3 has 17 residues. Germline V lookup: CDR1 SGHRS, CDR2 YFSETQ. Trimming pared 0 bases from V and 6 bases from J, leaving 19 bases between. CDR3 region: CASSLEVGVSRRNIQYF. The DNA of the CDR3 is TGCGCCAGCAGCTTGGAGGTCGGGGTCTCCCGGCGAAACATTCAGTACTTC.

This chain joins TRBV7-9 and TRBJ2-5, with D possibly being TRBD1 (6 bases). Trimming shortened V by 6 bases and J by 5 bases, and 13 bases separated the two germline ends. Germline CDR1 is SEHNR and CDR2 is FQNEAQ (reference sequence). CDR3 length equals 13 residues. The CDR3 sequence is CASSTHRGETQYF. The CDR3 nucleotides are TGTGCCAGCAGTACCCATAGGGGGGAGACCCAGTACTTC.

The chain recombines TRBV4-1 with TRBJ2-1; no reliable D call. Per the germline V gene, CDR1 is MGHRA and CDR2 is YSYEKL. This CDR3 is built from 13 residues. V lost 0 bases and J 9 bases, leaving 9 bases between the germline ends. CDR3 sequence reads: CASSQESGFEQFF. The CDR3 DNA is TGCGCCAGCAGCCAAGAAAGTGGCTTTGAGCAGTTCTTC.

The V and J genes are TRBV6-2 or TRBV6-3 and TRBJ1-4; TRBD1 might be the D (5 bases). Germline CDR1 and CDR2: MNHEY and SVGEGT. Trimming pared 2 bases from V and 5 bases from J, leaving 12 bases between. CDR3 length: 15 amino acids. The CDR3 protein is CASSYPHRQNEKLFF. The CDR3 nucleotides are TGTGCCAGCAGTTACCCGCATCGACAGAATGAAAAACTGTTTTTT.